This record covers a single TCR beta chain. From germline, CDR1 is GTSNPN and CDR2 SVGIG (reference sequence). CDR3 length: 11 amino acids. The V end lost 5 bases, the J end lost 8 bases, and 10 bases lay between the germline ends. The sample is drawn from a study of cytomegalovirus exposure and HLA in healthy donors. PCR employed 60 Vbeta and 13 Jbeta primers. Assay: immunoSEQ multiplex PCR; the TCRdb copy retains only in-frame clones and omits some. The table has roughly 150,000 clones, roughly 87% seen once. The specimen was PBMCs. The clonotype was recovered from a man younger than 45 in good health and CMV-seropositive. The genes are TRBV30 and TRBJ2-1; possibly TRBD1 for D (5 bases). In nucleotides, the CDR3 is TGTGCCTGGGGACACGGCTATGAGCAGTTCTTC. This gives the protein CAWGHGYEQFF.